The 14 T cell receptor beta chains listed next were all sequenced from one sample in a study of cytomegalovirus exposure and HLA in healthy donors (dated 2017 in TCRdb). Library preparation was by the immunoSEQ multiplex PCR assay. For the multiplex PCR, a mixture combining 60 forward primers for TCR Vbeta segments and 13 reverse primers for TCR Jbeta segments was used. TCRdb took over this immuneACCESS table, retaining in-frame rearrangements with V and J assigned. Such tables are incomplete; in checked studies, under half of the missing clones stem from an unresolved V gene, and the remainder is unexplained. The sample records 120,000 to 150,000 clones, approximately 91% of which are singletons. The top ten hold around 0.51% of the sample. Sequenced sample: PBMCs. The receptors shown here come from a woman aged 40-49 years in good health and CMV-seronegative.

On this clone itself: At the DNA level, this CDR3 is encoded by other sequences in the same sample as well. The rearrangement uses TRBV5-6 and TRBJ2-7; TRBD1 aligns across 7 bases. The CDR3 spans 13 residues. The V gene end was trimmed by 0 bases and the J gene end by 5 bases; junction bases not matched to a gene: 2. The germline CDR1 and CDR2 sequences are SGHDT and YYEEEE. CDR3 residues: CASSLDRGDEQYF. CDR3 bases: TGTGCCAGCAGCTTGGACAGGGGTGACGAGCAGTACTTC.

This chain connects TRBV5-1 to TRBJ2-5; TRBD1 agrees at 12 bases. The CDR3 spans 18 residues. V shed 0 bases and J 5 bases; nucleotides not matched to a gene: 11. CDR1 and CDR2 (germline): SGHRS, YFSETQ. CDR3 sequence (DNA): TGCGCCAGCAGCTTGGGTCCGGCCGGGACAGGGGGCGCGGAGACCCAGTACTTC. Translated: CASSLGPAGTGGAETQYF.

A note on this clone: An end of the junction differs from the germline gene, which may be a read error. DNA of the CDR3: TGTTCCAGCAGCTTATTAGGAGGCACTTACGAGCAGTACTTC. Amino acids: CSSSLLGGTYEQYF. The chain links TRBV7-9 to TRBJ2-7; D is perhaps TRBD2 (5 bases). From germline, CDR1 is SEHNR and CDR2 FQNEAQ (reference sequence). The CDR3 is 14 amino acids.

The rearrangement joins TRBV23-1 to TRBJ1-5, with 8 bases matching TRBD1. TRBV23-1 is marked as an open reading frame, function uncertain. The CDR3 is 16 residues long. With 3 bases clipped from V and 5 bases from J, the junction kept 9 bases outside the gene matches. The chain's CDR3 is CASSQSLGQAYQPQHF. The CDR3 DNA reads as TGCGCCAGCAGTCAGTCACTGGGACAGGCTTATCAGCCCCAGCATTTT.

CDR3: CASSEDSEKLFF. Written as DNA, the CDR3 is TGTGCCAGCAGTGAAGACAGTGAAAAACTGTTTTTT. The chain has TRBV2 and TRBJ1-4; D unclear. The germline gives CDR1 SNHLY, CDR2 FYNNEI. V was cut by 1 base and J by 7 bases, with 4 bases left in between. CDR3 length equals 12 residues.

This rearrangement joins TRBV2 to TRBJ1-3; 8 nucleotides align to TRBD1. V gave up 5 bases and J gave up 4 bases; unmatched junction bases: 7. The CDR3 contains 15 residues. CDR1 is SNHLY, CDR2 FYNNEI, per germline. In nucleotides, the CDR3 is TGTGCCAGCAGTAAGGACAGGGCAGGGGGAAACACCATATATTTT. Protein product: CASSKDRAGGNTIYF.

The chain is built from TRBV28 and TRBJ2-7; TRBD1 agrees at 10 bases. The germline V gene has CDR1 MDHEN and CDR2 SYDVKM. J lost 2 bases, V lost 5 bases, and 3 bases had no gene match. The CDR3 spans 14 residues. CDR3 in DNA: TGTGCCAGCAGTCTCGGGACAGGGGCCTACGAGCAGTACTTC. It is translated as CASSLGTGAYEQYF.

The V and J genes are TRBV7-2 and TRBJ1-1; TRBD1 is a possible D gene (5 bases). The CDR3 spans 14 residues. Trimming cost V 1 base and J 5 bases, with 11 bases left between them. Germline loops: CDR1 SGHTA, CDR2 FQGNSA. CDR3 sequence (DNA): TGTGCCAGCAGCTTAGATGGGGCAGGGACTGAAGCTTTCTTT. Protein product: CASSLDGAGTEAFF.

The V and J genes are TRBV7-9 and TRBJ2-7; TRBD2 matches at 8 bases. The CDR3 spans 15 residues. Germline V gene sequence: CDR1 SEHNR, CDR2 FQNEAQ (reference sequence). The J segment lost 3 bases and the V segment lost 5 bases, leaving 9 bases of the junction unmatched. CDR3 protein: CASSLIVAGSYEQYF. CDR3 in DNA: TGTGCCAGCAGCCTCATCGTAGCGGGGAGCTACGAGCAGTACTTC.

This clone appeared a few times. For the CDR3, the DNA is TGTGCCAGCAGCTTGTCGGTGACAGGACAGTTCTACGAGCAGTACTTC. As protein: CASSLSVTGQFYEQYF. The chain combines TRBV5-5 with TRBJ2-7, with D possibly being TRBD1 (6 bases). Trimming cost V 1 base and J 3 bases, with 17 bases left between them. The CDR3 runs to 16 residues. The V gene's germline CDR1 is SGHKS and CDR2 YYEKEE (reference sequence). The full variable domain, completed using reference TRBV5-5 and TRBJ2-7, is DAGVTQSPTHLIKTRGQQVTLRCSPISGHKSVSWYQQVLGQGPQFIFQYYEKEERGRGNFPDRFSARQFPNYSSELNVNALLLGDSALYLCASSLSVTGQFYEQYFGPGTRLTVT.

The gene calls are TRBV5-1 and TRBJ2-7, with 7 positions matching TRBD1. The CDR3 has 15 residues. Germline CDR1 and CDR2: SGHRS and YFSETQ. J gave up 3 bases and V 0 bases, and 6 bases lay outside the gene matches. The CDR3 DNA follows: TGCGCCAGCAGCTTGGCTGGGACAGCATTCTACGAGCAGTACTTC. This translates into CASSLAGTAFYEQYF.

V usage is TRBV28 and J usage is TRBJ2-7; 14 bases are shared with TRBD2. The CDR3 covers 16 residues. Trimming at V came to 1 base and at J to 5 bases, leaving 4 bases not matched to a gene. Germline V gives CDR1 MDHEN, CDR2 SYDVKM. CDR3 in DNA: TGTGCCAGCAGTTTATTCGGGACTAGCGGGAGCAACGAGCAGTACTTC. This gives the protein CASSLFGTSGSNEQYF.

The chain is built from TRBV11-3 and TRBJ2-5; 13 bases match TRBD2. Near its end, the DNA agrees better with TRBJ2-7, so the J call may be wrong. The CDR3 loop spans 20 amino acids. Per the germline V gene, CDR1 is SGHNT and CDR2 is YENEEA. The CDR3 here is CASSLETGGLAGEVSYEQYF. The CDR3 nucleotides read TGTGCCAGCAGCTTAGAGACGGGCGGACTAGCGGGAGAGGTCTCCTACGAGCAGTACTTC.

Written as DNA, the CDR3 is TGCAGCGTTGAAGATGGTAGCTACGAGCAGTACTTC. It translates to CSVEDGSYEQYF. The V call is TRBV29-1, the J call TRBJ2-5; unclear D gene. The DNA end is a closer match to TRBJ2-7, so the J assignment may be wrong. The CDR3 length is 12 residues. The germline gives CDR1 SQVTM, CDR2 ANQGSEA.